This TCR beta chain was captured by sequencing in a study of graft-versus-host responses after intestinal transplantation. This CDR3 has 14 amino acids. J lost 6 bases, V lost 2 bases, and 3 bases had no gene match. Germline CDR1 reads SGHDT; CDR2 reads YYEEEE. Points on this clone: Antigen: not known.

Some clones are missing from TCRdb's copy, which holds only in-frame ones; the method was immunoSEQ multiplex PCR. Altogether some 97,000 clones are present, roughly nine tenths being singletons, with the ten largest covering 0.9% to 1%. This receptor was identified in a human donor who was the organ donor for an intestinal transplant. The V and J genes are TRBV5-6 and TRBJ2-2; 8 bases agree with TRBD1. This specimen was unstimulated CD4+ T cells sorted from spleen or lymph node cells, taken before transplant. The CDR3 DNA reads as TGTGCCAGCAGCTTTGGACAGGGCTCCGGGGAGCTGTTTTTT. Translating gives CASSFGQGSGELFF.